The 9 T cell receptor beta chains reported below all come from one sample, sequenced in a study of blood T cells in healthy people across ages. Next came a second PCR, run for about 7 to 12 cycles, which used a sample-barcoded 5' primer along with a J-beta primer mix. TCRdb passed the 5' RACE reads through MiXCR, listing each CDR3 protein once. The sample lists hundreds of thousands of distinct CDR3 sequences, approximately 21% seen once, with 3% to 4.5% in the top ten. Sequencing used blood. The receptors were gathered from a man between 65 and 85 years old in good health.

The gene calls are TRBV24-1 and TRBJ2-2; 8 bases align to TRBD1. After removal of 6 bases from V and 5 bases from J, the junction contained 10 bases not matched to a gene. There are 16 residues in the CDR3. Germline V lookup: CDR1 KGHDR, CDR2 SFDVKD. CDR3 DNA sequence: TGTGCCACCAGTAGGGACAGGAAACGGGAGACCGGGGAGCTGTTTTTT. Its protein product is CATSRDRKRETGELFF.

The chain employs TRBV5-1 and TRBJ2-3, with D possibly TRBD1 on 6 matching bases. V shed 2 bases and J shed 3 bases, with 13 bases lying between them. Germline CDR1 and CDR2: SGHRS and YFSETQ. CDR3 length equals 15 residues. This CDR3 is CASSLTPRGTDTQYF. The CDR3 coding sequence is TGCGCCAGCAGCTTAACTCCCAGGGGAACAGATACGCAGTATTTT.

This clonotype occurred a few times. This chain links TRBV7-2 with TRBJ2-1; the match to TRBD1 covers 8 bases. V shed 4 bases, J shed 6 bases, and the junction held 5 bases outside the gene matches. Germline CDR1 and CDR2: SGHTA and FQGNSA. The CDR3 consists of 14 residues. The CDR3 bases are TGTGCCAGCAGCTCCCGACAGGGGCGCAATGAGCAGTTCTTC. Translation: CASSSRQGRNEQFF.

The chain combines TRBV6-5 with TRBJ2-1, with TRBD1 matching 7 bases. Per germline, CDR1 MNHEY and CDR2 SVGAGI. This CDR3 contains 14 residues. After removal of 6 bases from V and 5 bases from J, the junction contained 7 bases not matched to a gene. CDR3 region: CASRTDREDNEQFF. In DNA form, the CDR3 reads TGTGCCAGCAGGACCGACAGGGAAGACAATGAGCAGTTCTTC.

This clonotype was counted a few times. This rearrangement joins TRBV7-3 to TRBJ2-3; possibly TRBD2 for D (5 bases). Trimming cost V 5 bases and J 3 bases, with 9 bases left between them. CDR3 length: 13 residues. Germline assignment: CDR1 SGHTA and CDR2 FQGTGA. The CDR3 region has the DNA TGTGCCAGCAGCCTGGAGGCGACAGATACGCAGTATTTT. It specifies CASSLEATDTQYF.

The CDR3 sequence: CASSQGIGGGEDGYTF. CDR3 DNA sequence: TGCGCCAGCAGCCAAGGTATAGGAGGGGGCGAGGATGGCTACACCTTC. The chain has TRBV4-3 and TRBJ1-2, with 7 bases matching TRBD1. The CDR3 contains 16 residues. The V segment lost 1 base and the J segment 6 bases; nucleotides outside the gene matches: 11. The germline V gene encodes CDR1 LGHNA and CDR2 YSLEER.

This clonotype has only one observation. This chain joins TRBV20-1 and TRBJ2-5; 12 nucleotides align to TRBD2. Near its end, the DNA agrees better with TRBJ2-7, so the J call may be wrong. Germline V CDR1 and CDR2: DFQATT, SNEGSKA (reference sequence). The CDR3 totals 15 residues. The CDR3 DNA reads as TGCAGTGCTGAGGACGCGACTAGCGGGAGCTACGAGCAGTACTTC. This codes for CSAEDATSGSYEQYF.

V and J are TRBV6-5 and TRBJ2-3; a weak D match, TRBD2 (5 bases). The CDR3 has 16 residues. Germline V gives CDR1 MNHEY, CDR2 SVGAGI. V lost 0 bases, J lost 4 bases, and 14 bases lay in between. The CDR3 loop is CASSYSMGSRPDTQYF. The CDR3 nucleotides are TGTGCCAGCAGTTACTCGATGGGGAGTCGGCCAGATACGCAGTATTTT.

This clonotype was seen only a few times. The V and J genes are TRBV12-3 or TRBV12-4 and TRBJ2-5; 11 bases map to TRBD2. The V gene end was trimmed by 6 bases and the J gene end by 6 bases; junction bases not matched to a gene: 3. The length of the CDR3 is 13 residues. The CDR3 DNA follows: TGTGCCAGCAGCCAGACTAGCGGGAAGACCCAGTACTTC. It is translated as CASSQTSGKTQYF.